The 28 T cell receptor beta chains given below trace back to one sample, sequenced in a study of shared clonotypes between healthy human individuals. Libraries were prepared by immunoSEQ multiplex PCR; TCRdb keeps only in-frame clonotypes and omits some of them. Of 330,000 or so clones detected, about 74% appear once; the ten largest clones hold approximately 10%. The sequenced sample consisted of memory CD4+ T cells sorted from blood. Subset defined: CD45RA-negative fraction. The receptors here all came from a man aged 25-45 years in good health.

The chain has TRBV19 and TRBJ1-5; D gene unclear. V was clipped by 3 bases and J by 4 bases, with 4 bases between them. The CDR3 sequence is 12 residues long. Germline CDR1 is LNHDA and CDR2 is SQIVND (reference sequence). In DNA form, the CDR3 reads TGTGCCAGTAGTATTGGGAATCAGCCCCAGCATTTT. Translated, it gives CASSIGNQPQHF.

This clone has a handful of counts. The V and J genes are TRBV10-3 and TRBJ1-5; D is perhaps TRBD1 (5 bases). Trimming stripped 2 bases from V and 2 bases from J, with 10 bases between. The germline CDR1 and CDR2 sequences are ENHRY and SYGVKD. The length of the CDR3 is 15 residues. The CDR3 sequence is CAISEGQGGNQPQHF. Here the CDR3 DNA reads TGTGCCATCAGTGAGGGGCAGGGCGGCAATCAGCCCCAGCATTTT.

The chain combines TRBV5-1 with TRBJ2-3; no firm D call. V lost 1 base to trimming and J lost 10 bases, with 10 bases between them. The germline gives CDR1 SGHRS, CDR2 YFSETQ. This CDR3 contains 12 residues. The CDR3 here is CASSLTTHAQYF. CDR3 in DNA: TGCGCCAGCAGCTTGACGACTCACGCGCAGTATTTT. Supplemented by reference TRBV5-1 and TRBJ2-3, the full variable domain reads KAGVTQTPRYLIKTRGQQVTLSCSPISGHRSVSWYQQTPGQGLQFLFEYFSETQRNKGNFPGRFSGRQFSNSRSEMNVSTLELGDSALYLCASSLTTHAQYFGPGTRLTVL.

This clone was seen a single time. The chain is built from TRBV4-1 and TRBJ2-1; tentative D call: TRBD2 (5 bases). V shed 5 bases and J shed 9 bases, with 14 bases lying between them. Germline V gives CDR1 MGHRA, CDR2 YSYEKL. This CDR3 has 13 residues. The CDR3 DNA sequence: TGCGCCAGCAGCTCCAGGTTGGGGAGTGAGCAGTTCTTC. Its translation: CASSSRLGSEQFF.

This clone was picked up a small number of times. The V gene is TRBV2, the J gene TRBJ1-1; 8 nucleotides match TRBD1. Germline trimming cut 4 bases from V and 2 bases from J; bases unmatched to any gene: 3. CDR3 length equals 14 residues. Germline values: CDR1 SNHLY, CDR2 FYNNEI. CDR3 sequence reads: CASSVQGANTEAFF. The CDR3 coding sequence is TGTGCCAGCAGTGTTCAGGGGGCTAACACTGAAGCTTTCTTT. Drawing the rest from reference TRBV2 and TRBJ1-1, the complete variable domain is EPEVTQTPSHQVTQMGQEVILRCVPISNHLYFYWYRQILGQKVEFLVSFYNNEISEKSEIFDDQFSVERPDGSNFTLKIRSTKLEDSAMYFCASSVQGANTEAFFGQGTRLTVV.

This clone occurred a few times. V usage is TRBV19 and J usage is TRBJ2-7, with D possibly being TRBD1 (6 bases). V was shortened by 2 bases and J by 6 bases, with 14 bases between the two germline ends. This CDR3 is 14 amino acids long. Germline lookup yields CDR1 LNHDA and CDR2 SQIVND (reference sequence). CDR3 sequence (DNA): TGTGCCAGTAGTATATACAGGGCCGGAGCCGAGCAGTACTTC. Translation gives CASSIYRAGAEQYF.

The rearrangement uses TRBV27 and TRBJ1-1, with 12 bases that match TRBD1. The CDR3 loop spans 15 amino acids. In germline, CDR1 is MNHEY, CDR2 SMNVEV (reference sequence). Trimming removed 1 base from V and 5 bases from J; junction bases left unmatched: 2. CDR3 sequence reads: CASSLWDRGHTEAFF. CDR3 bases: TGTGCCAGCAGTTTATGGGACAGGGGGCATACTGAAGCTTTCTTT.

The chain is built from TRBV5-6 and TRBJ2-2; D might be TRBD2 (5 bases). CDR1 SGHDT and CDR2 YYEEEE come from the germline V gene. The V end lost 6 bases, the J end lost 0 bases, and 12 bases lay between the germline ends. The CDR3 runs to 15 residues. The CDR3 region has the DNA TGTGCCAGCACCCGGGGTCCAGCGAACACCGGGGAGCTGTTTTTT. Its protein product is CASTRGPANTGELFF.

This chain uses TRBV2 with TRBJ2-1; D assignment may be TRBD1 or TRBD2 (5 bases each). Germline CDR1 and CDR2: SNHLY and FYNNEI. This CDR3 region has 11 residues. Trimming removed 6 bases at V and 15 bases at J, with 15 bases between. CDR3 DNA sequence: TGTGCCAGCAGCCGGGACGGTCCCGGGTTCTTC. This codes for CASSRDGPGFF.

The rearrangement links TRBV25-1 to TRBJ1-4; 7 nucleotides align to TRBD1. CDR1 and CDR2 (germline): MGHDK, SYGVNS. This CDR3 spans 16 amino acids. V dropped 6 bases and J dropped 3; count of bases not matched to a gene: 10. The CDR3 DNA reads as TGTGCCAGCAGCCGAGCCGCCGGGACAGCTAATGAAAAACTGTTTTTT. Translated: CASSRAAGTANEKLFF.

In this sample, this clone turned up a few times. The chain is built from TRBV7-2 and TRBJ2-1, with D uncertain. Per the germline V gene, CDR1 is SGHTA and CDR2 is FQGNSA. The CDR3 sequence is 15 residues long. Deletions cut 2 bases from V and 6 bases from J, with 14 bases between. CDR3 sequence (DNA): TGTGCCAGCAGCTTAAGTTCACTCTTCCGCAATGAGCAGTTCTTC. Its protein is CASSLSSLFRNEQFF. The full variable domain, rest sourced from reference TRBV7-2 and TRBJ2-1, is GAGVSQSPSNKVTEKGKDVELRCDPISGHTALYWYRQSLGQGLEFLIYFQGNSAPDKSGLPSDRFSAERTGGSVSTLTIQRTQQEDSAVYLCASSLSSLFRNEQFFGPGTRLTVL.

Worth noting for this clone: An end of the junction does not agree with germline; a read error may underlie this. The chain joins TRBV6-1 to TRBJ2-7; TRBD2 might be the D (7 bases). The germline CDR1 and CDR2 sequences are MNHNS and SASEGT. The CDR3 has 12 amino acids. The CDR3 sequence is CASAVDRGGGEF. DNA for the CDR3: TGTGCCAGCGCGGTTGATAGGGGGGGCGGAGAATTC.

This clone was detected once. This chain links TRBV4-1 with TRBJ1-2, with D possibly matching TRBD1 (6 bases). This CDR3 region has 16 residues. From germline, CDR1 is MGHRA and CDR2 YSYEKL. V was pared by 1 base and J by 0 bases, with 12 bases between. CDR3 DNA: TGCGCCAGCAGCCAAGGGGGGCAGGGAGCTAACTATGGCTACACCTTC. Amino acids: CASSQGGQGANYGYTF.

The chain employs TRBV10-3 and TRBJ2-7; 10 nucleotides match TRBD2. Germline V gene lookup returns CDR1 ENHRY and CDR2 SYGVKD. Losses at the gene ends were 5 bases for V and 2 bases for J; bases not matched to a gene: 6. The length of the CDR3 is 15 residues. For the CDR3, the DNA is TGTGCCATCAGTATTAGTACTAGCGGGGCCTACGAGCAGTACTTC. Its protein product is CAISISTSGAYEQYF.

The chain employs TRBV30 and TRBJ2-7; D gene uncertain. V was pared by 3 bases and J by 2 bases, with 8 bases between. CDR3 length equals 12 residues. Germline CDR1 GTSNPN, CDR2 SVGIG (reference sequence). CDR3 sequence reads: CAWRPGAYEQYF. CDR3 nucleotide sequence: TGTGCCTGGAGGCCGGGCGCCTACGAGCAGTACTTC.

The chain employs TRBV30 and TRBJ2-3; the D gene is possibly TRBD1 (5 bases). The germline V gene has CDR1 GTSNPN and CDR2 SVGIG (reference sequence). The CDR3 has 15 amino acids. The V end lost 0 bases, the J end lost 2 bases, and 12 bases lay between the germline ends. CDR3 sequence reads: CAWSVGQGHTDTQYF. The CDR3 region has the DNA TGTGCCTGGAGTGTTGGGCAGGGCCACACAGATACGCAGTATTTT. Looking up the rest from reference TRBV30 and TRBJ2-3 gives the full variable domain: SQTIHQWPATLVQPVGSPLSLECTVEGTSNPNLYWYRQAAGRGLQLLFYSVGIGQISSEVPQNLSASRPQDRQFILSSKKLLLSDSGFYLCAWSVGQGHTDTQYFGPGTRLTVL.

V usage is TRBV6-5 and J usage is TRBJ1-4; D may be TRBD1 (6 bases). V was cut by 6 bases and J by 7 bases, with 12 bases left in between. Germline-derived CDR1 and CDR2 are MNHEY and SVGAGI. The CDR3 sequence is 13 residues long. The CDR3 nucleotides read TGTGCCAGCAGAAAGACAGGCCCTGAAAAACTGTTTTTT. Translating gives CASRKTGPEKLFF.

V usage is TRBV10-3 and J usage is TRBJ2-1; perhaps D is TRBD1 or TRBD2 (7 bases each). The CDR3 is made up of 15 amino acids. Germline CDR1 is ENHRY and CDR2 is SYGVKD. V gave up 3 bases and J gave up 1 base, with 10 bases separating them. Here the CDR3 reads CAISDQGGSYNEQFF. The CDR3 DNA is TGTGCCATCAGTGACCAGGGGGGGTCCTACAATGAGCAGTTCTTC.

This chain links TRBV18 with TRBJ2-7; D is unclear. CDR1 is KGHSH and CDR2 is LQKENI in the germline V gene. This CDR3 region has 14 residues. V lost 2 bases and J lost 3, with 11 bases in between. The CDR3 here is CASSPREGGYEQYF. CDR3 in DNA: TGTGCCAGCTCACCAAGAGAAGGTGGCTACGAGCAGTACTTC.

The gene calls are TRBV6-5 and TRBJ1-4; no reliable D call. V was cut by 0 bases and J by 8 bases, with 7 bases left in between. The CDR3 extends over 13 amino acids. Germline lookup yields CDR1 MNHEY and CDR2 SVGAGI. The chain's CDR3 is CASSYSRVEKLFF. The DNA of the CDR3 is TGTGCCAGCAGTTACTCGAGGGTAGAAAAACTGTTTTTT.

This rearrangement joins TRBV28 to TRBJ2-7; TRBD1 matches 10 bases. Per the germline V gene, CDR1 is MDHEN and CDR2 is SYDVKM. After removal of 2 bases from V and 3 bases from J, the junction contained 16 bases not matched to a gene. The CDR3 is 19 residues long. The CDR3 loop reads CASSLSAGLQDRGFYEQYF. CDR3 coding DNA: TGTGCCAGCAGTTTAAGCGCGGGATTACAGGACAGGGGGTTCTACGAGCAGTACTTC.

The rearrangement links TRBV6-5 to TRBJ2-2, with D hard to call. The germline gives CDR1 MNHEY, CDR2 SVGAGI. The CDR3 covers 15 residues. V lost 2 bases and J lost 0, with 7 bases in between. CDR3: CASSYDTTNTGELFF. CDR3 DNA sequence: TGTGCCAGCAGTTACGACACAACGAACACCGGGGAGCTGTTTTTT.

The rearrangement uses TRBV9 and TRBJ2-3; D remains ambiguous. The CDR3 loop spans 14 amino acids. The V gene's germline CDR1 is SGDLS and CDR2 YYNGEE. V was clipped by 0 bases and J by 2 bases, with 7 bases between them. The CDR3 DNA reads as TGTGCCAGCAGCGTAGCTGAGGCCACAGATACGCAGTATTTT. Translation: CASSVAEATDTQYF.

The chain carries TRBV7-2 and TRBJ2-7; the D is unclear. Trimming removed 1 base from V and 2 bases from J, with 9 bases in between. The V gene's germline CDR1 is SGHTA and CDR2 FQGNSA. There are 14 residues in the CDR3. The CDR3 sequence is CASSLGVRPYEQYF. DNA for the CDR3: TGTGCCAGCAGCTTAGGGGTACGGCCCTACGAGCAGTACTTC.

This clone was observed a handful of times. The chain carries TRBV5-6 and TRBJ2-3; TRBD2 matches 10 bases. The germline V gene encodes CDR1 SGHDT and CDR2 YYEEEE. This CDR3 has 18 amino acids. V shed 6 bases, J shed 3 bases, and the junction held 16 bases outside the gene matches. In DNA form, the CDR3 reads TGTGCCAGCACCGAAAGCGGGAGGGCCGGTCTCAGGACAGATACGCAGTATTTT. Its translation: CASTESGRAGLRTDTQYF.

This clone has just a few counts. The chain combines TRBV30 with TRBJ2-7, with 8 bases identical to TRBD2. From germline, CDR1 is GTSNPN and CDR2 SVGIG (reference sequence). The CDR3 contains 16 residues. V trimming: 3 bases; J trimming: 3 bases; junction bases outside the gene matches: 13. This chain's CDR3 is CAWRRMWSGRGYEQYF. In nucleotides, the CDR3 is TGTGCCTGGAGAAGGATGTGGAGCGGGAGAGGCTACGAGCAGTACTTC.

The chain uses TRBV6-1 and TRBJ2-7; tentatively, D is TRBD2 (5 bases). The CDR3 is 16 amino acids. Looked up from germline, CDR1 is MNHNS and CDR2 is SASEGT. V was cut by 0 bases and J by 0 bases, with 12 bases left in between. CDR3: CASSEADSVSSYEQYF. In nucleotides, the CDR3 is TGTGCCAGCAGTGAAGCCGATAGCGTAAGCTCCTACGAGCAGTACTTC.

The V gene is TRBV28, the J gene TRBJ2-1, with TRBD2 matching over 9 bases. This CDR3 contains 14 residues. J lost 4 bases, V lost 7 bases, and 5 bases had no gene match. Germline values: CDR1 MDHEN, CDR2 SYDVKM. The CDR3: CASNRLAVYNEQFF. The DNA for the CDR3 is TGTGCCAGCAATAGACTAGCGGTATACAATGAGCAGTTCTTC.